This T cell receptor beta chain was identified in a study of memory CD8 T cells in hepatitis C reinfection. Study overall: HCV reinfection meant a positive HCV RNA test after two negative tests at least 60 days apart. Pre-reinfection sampling occurred 55 to 20 weeks ahead of detected reinfection.

As for time point: pre-reinfection, 55 to 20 weeks before reinfection detection. Sorted cells were sequenced directly ex vivo without any in vitro expansion. Control naive CD8 T cells came from a couple of donors at all three reinfection time points. Some clones are missing from TCRdb's copy, which holds only in-frame ones; the method was immunoSEQ multiplex PCR. The sample contains approximately 50,000 clones, over 85% of which appear only once. CDR1 and CDR2 from the germline V gene are SEHNR and FQNEAQ (reference sequence). J gave up 5 bases and V 5 bases, and 11 bases lay outside the gene matches. This CDR3 comprises 16 residues.

The TCR sequence derives from a man aged 18-30 years with hepatitis C virus infection. V gene TRBV7-9 combines with J gene TRBJ2-5; 10 bases are shared with TRBD2. The sequenced sample was naive CD8+ T cells sorted from blood. For the CDR3, the DNA is TGTGCCAGCAGCCTAACTAGCGGGACGTTCGGCGAGACCCAGTACTTC. As protein: CASSLTSGTFGETQYF.